This T cell receptor beta chain comes out of a study of metastatic and nonmetastatic thyroid tumors. Study at large: The comparison covered peripheral blood and tumor or nodule tissue in malignant and benign thyroid patients.

CDR3 length equals 14 residues. V shed 4 bases and J shed 2 bases, with 12 bases lying between them. Germline CDR1 is SGHNT and CDR2 is YYREEE (reference sequence). Many counts were recorded for this clone. TCRdb reanalyzed the PCR reads via MiXCR. The sample lists approximately 15,000 clones, about a quarter occurring once. Patients were all untreated before their thyroid surgery. Sequenced input: tumor tissue. V is TRBV5-4 and J is TRBJ1-2; D remains ambiguous. The receptor was isolated from a female donor with papillary thyroid cancer or a benign thyroid nodule (not recorded which). Some clones in this sample may be carry-over from other donors' samples. The CDR3 DNA sequence: TGTGCCAGCAGCCTAGACGGTTCCAACTATGGCTACACCTTC. Translated: CASSLDGSNYGYTF.